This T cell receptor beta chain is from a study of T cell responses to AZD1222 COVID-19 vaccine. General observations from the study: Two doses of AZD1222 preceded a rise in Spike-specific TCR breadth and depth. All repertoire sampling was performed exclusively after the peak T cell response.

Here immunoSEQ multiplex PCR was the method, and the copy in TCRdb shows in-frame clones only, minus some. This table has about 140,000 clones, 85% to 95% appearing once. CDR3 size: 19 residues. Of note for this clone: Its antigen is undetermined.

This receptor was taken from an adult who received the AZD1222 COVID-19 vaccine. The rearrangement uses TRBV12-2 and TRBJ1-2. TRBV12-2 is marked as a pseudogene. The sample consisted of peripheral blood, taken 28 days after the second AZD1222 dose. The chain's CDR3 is CASRLAIRELTSSNYGYTF. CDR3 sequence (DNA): TGTGCAAGTCGCTTAGCGATCAGGGAGTTGACCTCCTCTAACTATGGCTACACCTTC.